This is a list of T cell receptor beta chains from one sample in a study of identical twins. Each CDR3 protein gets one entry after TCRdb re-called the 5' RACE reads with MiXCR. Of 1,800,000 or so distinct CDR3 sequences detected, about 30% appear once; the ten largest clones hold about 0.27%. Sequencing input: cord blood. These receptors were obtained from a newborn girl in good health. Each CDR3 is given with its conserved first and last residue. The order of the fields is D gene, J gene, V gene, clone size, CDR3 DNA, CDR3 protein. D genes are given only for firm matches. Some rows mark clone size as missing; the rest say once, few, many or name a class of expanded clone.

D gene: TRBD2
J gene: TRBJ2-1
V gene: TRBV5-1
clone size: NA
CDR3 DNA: TGCGCCAGCAGCTTGGCTAGCGGGACTCAAGAGACCCAGTTCTTC
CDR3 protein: CASSLASGTQETQFF

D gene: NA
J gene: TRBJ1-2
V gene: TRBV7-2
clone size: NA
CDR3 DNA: TGTGCCGGCAGCTTAGCGAGCCACGTTAACTATGGCTACACCTTC
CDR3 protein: CAGSLASHVNYGYTF

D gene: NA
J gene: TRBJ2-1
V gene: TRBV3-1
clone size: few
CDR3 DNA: TGTGCCAGCAGCCGTTGGCAGGTAGGCTCCTACAATGAGCAGTTCTTC
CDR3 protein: CASSRWQVGSYNEQFF

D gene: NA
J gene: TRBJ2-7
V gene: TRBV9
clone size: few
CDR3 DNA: TGTGCCAGCAGCGATAGTCCCGCAGGGGGGGCCTACGAGCAGTACTTC
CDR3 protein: CASSDSPAGGAYEQYF

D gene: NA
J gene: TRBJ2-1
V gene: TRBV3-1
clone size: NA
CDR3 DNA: TGTGCCAGCAGCCAAGGGGGCCACACTTACAATGAGCAGTTCTTC
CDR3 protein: CASSQGGHTYNEQFF

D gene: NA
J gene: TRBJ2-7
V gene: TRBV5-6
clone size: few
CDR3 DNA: TGTGCCAGCAGCTTGGAACATTCCCTCTTCGAGCAGTACTTC
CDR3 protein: CASSLEHSLFEQYF

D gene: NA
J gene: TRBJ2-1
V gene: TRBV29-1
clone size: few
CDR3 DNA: TGCAGCGTCCCCCCTTGGGGGGGGCTCTACAATGAGCAGTTCTTC
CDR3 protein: CSVPPWGGLYNEQFF

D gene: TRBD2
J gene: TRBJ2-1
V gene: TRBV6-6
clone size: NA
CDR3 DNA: TGTGCCAGCAGTACCACGGGGGGGCCGATTCGGGAGCAGTTCTTC
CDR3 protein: CASSTTGGPIREQFF

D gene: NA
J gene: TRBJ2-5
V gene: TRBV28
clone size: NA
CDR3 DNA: TGTGCCAGCAGTTTCAGGTACCAAGAGACCCAGTCCTTC
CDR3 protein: CASSFRYQETQSF

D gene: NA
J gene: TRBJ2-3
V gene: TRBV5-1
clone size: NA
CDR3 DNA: TGCGCCAGCAGCTTGATACGGGAGAGCACAGATACGCAGTATTTT
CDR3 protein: CASSLIRESTDTQYF